The 26 T cell receptor beta chains listed next were all sequenced from one sample in a study of blood T cell repertoires in COVID-19. TCRdb keeps only in-frame clones here, not all; method: immunoSEQ multiplex PCR. The profile shows roughly 50,000 clones, more than 70% of them singletons. Sequencing was done on a sample of peripheral blood. Receptor source: a human donor in a cohort sampled during active COVID-19.

This chain joins TRBV29-1 and TRBJ1-5, with 7 bases aligning to TRBD1. The junction had 12 bases not matched to a gene; V was cut back by 5 bases and J by 5 bases. Germline V gene lookup returns CDR1 SQVTM and CDR2 ANQGSEA. The CDR3 consists of 15 residues. The CDR3 here is CSVSVQGGVYQPQHF. For the CDR3, the DNA is TGCAGCGTTAGTGTCCAGGGGGGAGTCTATCAGCCCCAGCATTTT.

This clone appeared a few times. The rearrangement joins TRBV27 to TRBJ1-2, with D maybe TRBD1 (5 bases). The ends were cut back, 4 bases at V and 3 bases at J, with 33 bases in the middle. The CDR3 sequence is 21 residues long. Looked up from germline, CDR1 is MNHEY and CDR2 is SMNVEV (reference sequence). The chain's CDR3 is CASSSTVVAPQPRASDYGYTF. CDR3 sequence (DNA): TGTGCCAGCAGTTCGACCGTTGTGGCCCCACAACCCAGGGCTTCGGACTATGGCTACACCTTC.

The V call is TRBV7-9, the J call TRBJ2-5; 10 bases are shared with TRBD2. Unmatched junction bases numbered 8, after V lost 5 bases and J lost 5 bases. There are 15 residues in the CDR3. Germline assignment: CDR1 SEHNR and CDR2 FQNEAQ (reference sequence). The CDR3 spells CASSPSGGARETQYF. In DNA form, the CDR3 reads TGTGCCAGCAGCCCAAGCGGGGGGGCCAGGGAGACCCAGTACTTC.

The V call is TRBV6-2 or TRBV6-3, the J call TRBJ2-7; weak D call: TRBD2 (6 bases). CDR3 length: 13 residues. V lost 3 bases and J 7 bases, leaving 13 bases between the germline ends. CDR1 is MNHEY and CDR2 is SVGEGT in the germline V gene. The CDR3 DNA reads as TGTGCCAGCAGTTATCTGCTAGCGCGGGAGCAGTACTTC. It is translated as CASSYLLAREQYF.

V usage is TRBV3-1 (or the pseudogene TRBV3-2) and J usage is TRBJ2-7, with a weak D call TRBD2 (6 bases). Germline assignment: CDR1 LGHDT and CDR2 YNNKEL (reference sequence). The CDR3 loop spans 12 amino acids. The germline V and J ends were trimmed by 0 bases and 10 bases, with 10 bases remaining between them. Here the CDR3 DNA reads TGTGCCAGCAGCCAAGATGCGGGGAAACAGTACTTC. Amino acid sequence: CASSQDAGKQYF.

This rearrangement joins TRBV5-8 to TRBJ2-7; TRBD1 aligns across 7 bases. The CDR3 has 15 residues. The germline gives CDR1 SGHTS, CDR2 YDEGEE. The V and J ends lost 2 bases and 3 bases, in that order; junction bases with no gene match: 8. The CDR3 protein is CASSFDRANVYEQYF. As DNA, the CDR3 is TGTGCCAGCAGCTTTGACAGGGCCAACGTCTACGAGCAGTACTTC.

The rearrangement links TRBV6-5 to TRBJ2-3; D uncertain. V gave up 7 bases and J gave up 0 bases, with 14 bases separating them. The CDR3 is made up of 15 amino acids. Germline values: CDR1 MNHEY, CDR2 SVGAGI. The CDR3: CASTPLAESTDTQYF. The CDR3 nucleotides are TGTGCCAGCACCCCCCTGGCAGAAAGCACAGATACGCAGTATTTT.

V is TRBV11-2 and J is TRBJ2-1, with 11 bases lining up with TRBD2. CDR3 size: 17 residues. The junction had 12 bases not matched to a gene; V was cut back by 2 bases and J by 9 bases. CDR1 is SGHAT, CDR2 FQNNGV, per germline. The DNA for the CDR3 is TGTGCCAGCAGCTTACTTGCTAGCGGGGGGAGGAGTTTTGAGCAGTTCTTC. This sequence encodes CASSLLASGGRSFEQFF.

The rearrangement uses TRBV7-2 and TRBJ1-1; D is unclear. CDR3 size: 13 residues. Germline V gene sequence: CDR1 SGHTA, CDR2 FQGNSA. The V gene lost 2 bases and the J gene lost 5 bases, with 9 bases spanning the gap. The CDR3, as DNA: TGTGCCAGCAGCTTAAGAGACTGGACTGAAGCTTTCTTT. Translated, it gives CASSLRDWTEAFF.

V gene TRBV5-1 combines with J gene TRBJ1-1; no reliable D call. The V end was cut by 0 bases, the J end by 6 bases, with 12 bases between. The CDR3 extends over 14 amino acids. Germline CDR1 reads SGHRS; CDR2 reads YFSETQ. The CDR3 DNA is TGCGCCAGCAGCTTGGCTGGCGGGTCCGCTGAAGCTTTCTTT. This encodes CASSLAGGSAEAFF. Together with reference TRBV5-1 and TRBJ1-1, the CDR3 gives the full variable domain: KAGVTQTPRYLIKTRGQQVTLSCSPISGHRSVSWYQQTPGQGLQFLFEYFSETQRNKGNFPGRFSGRQFSNSRSEMNVSTLELGDSALYLCASSLAGGSAEAFFGQGTRLTVV.

This clone appeared a single time. The V and J genes are TRBV5-1 and TRBJ1-2, with 7 nucleotides matching TRBD1. Trimming at V came to 0 bases and at J to 5 bases, leaving 4 bases not matched to a gene. The CDR3 length is 14 residues. Per the germline V gene, CDR1 is SGHRS and CDR2 is YFSETQ. CDR3 in amino acids: CASSLGQGGYGYTF. CDR3 in DNA: TGCGCCAGCAGCTTGGGACAGGGAGGTTATGGCTACACCTTC.

The sample holds one count of this clone. The rearrangement links TRBV3-1 (or the pseudogene TRBV3-2) to TRBJ1-6; TRBD1 might be the D (5 bases). This CDR3 contains 15 residues. The germline gives CDR1 LGHDT, CDR2 YNNKEL (reference sequence). The ends were cut back, 5 bases at V and 10 bases at J, with 18 bases in the middle. The CDR3: CASSASGRGPSPLHF. The DNA of the CDR3 is TGTGCCAGCAGCGCTTCGGGGCGGGGACCATCACCCCTCCACTTT.

The chain joins TRBV7-9 to TRBJ1-2, with D possibly matching TRBD1 (5 bases). CDR3 size: 14 residues. The germline gives CDR1 SEHNR, CDR2 FQNEAQ (reference sequence). Trimming pared 9 bases from V and 4 bases from J, leaving 18 bases between. The CDR3 region is CASLGDREPYGYTF. The CDR3 DNA reads TGTGCCAGTTTGGGTGACAGAGAGCCCTATGGCTACACCTTC.

This clone was recorded once. The chain links TRBV7-2 to TRBJ2-4, with TRBD2 identical over 7 bases. The junction had 10 bases not matched to a gene; V was cut back by 2 bases and J by 9 bases. The length of the CDR3 is 15 residues. CDR1 SGHTA and CDR2 FQGNSA come from the germline V gene. CDR3 loop: CASSLLGLVSPIQYF. CDR3 nucleotide sequence: TGTGCCAGCAGCTTATTAGGACTAGTGTCTCCCATTCAGTACTTC.

This clone was recorded only once. The chain combines TRBV3-1 (or the pseudogene TRBV3-2) with TRBJ1-2; no definite D call. Germline CDR1 LGHDT, CDR2 YNNKEL (reference sequence). The CDR3 is 17 residues long. V was pared by 0 bases and J by 4 bases, with 18 bases between. The CDR3 sequence is CASSQDLYPAGVYGYTF. The CDR3 DNA reads as TGTGCCAGCAGCCAAGATCTCTATCCAGCCGGGGTCTATGGCTACACCTTC.

This chain uses TRBV5-1 with TRBJ2-3, with D hard to call. The CDR3 spans 15 residues. Trimming removed 1 base from V and 0 bases from J, with 9 bases in between. Germline V gives CDR1 SGHRS, CDR2 YFSETQ. Here the CDR3 reads CASSLWRLSTDTQYF. CDR3 in DNA: TGCGCCAGCAGCTTGTGGCGGCTTAGCACAGATACGCAGTATTTT.

The CDR3, as DNA: TGTGCCAGCCGGGGGGGAGGGATAGCCAAAAACATTCAGTACTTC. As protein: CASRGGGIAKNIQYF. V usage is TRBV19 and J usage is TRBJ2-4; 8 bases fit TRBD2. The J segment lost 0 bases and the V segment lost 9 bases, leaving 7 bases of the junction unmatched. The CDR3 covers 15 residues. Looked up from germline, CDR1 is LNHDA and CDR2 is SQIVND (reference sequence).

The chain recombines TRBV7-8 with TRBJ2-5; the D is unclear. Germline V gene data show CDR1 as SGHVS and CDR2 as FQNEAQ. V lost 6 bases to trimming and J lost 1 base, with 12 bases between them. This CDR3 region has 14 residues. The CDR3 spells CASSLRIPQETQYF. DNA for the CDR3: TGTGCCAGCAGTTTGCGAATCCCCCAAGAGACCCAGTACTTC.

This chain connects TRBV19 to TRBJ1-6; weak D call: TRBD1 (5 bases). Per germline, CDR1 LNHDA and CDR2 SQIVND (reference sequence). V dropped 8 bases and J dropped 8 bases, with 10 bases sitting between them. CDR3 length: 12 residues. The CDR3 protein is CASYGGDSPLHF. As DNA, the CDR3 is TGTGCCAGTTACGGGGGGGATTCACCCCTCCACTTT.

V gene TRBV5-3 combines with J gene TRBJ2-6; possible D gene TRBD1, 6 bases. TRBV5-3 is marked as an open reading frame, function uncertain. The CDR3 loop spans 20 amino acids. The V gene lost 2 bases and the J gene lost 0 bases, with 21 bases spanning the gap. The CDR3 nucleotides are TGTGCCAGAAGCTTAAATCGTGAGGCAGGGGCCCTCTCTGGGGCCAACGTCCTGACTTTC. Translating gives CARSLNREAGALSGANVLTF.

The rearrangement joins TRBV5-1 to TRBJ2-7; D may be TRBD2 (6 bases). Per the germline V gene, CDR1 is SGHRS and CDR2 is YFSETQ. The CDR3 totals 16 residues. Trimming shortened V by 4 bases and J by 2 bases, and 19 bases separated the two germline ends. The CDR3 protein is CASSRGFGSGTYEQYF. CDR3 DNA sequence: TGCGCCAGCAGCCGGGGGTTTGGTAGCGGAACCTACGAGCAGTACTTC.

The CDR3 reads CASSLAQAGKLFF. The CDR3 nucleotides are TGTGCCAGCAGCTTGGCGCAGGCGGGAAAACTGTTTTTT. The chain carries TRBV5-4 and TRBJ1-4, with no clear D. Trimming took 0 bases from V and 10 from J, leaving 10 bases between them. CDR3 length: 13 residues. Germline CDR1 and CDR2: SGHNT and YYREEE (reference sequence).

V usage is TRBV12-3 or TRBV12-4 and J usage is TRBJ2-1; the match to TRBD2 covers 10 bases. J lost 8 bases, V lost 5 bases, and 3 bases had no gene match. The CDR3 totals 13 residues. The CDR3 DNA reads as TGTGCCAGCAGTCCCGGGACTAGCGATGAGCAGTTCTTC. Translation: CASSPGTSDEQFF.

The V gene is TRBV9, the J gene TRBJ2-2; D may be TRBD1 (5 bases). The CDR3 loop spans 15 amino acids. In germline, CDR1 is SGDLS, CDR2 YYNGEE. The V and J ends lost 0 bases and 2 bases respectively, with 8 bases between them. The CDR3 DNA reads TGTGCCAGCAGCGTAGACCAGGGCAACACCGGGGAGCTGTTTTTT. It codes for CASSVDQGNTGELFF.

This clone was detected once. DNA of the CDR3: TGTGCCAGCAGCCGGGGGGCGGGGGGTCGAGAGACCCAGTACTTC. Amino acid sequence: CASSRGAGGRETQYF. V usage is TRBV27 and J usage is TRBJ2-5, with 8 positions matching TRBD2. Germline CDR1 MNHEY, CDR2 SMNVEV (reference sequence). The CDR3 runs 15 residues. The trim removed 6 bases at V and 4 bases at J, leaving 10 bases unmatched.

The chain is built from TRBV7-9 and TRBJ1-2; unclear D gene. Germline V gene sequence: CDR1 SEHNR, CDR2 FQNEAQ (reference sequence). This CDR3 comprises 14 residues. V was clipped by 1 base and J by 2 bases, with 8 bases between them. The CDR3 region is CASSLGRRNYGYTF. CDR3 DNA sequence: TGTGCCAGCAGCTTAGGTCGGAGAAACTATGGCTACACCTTC.